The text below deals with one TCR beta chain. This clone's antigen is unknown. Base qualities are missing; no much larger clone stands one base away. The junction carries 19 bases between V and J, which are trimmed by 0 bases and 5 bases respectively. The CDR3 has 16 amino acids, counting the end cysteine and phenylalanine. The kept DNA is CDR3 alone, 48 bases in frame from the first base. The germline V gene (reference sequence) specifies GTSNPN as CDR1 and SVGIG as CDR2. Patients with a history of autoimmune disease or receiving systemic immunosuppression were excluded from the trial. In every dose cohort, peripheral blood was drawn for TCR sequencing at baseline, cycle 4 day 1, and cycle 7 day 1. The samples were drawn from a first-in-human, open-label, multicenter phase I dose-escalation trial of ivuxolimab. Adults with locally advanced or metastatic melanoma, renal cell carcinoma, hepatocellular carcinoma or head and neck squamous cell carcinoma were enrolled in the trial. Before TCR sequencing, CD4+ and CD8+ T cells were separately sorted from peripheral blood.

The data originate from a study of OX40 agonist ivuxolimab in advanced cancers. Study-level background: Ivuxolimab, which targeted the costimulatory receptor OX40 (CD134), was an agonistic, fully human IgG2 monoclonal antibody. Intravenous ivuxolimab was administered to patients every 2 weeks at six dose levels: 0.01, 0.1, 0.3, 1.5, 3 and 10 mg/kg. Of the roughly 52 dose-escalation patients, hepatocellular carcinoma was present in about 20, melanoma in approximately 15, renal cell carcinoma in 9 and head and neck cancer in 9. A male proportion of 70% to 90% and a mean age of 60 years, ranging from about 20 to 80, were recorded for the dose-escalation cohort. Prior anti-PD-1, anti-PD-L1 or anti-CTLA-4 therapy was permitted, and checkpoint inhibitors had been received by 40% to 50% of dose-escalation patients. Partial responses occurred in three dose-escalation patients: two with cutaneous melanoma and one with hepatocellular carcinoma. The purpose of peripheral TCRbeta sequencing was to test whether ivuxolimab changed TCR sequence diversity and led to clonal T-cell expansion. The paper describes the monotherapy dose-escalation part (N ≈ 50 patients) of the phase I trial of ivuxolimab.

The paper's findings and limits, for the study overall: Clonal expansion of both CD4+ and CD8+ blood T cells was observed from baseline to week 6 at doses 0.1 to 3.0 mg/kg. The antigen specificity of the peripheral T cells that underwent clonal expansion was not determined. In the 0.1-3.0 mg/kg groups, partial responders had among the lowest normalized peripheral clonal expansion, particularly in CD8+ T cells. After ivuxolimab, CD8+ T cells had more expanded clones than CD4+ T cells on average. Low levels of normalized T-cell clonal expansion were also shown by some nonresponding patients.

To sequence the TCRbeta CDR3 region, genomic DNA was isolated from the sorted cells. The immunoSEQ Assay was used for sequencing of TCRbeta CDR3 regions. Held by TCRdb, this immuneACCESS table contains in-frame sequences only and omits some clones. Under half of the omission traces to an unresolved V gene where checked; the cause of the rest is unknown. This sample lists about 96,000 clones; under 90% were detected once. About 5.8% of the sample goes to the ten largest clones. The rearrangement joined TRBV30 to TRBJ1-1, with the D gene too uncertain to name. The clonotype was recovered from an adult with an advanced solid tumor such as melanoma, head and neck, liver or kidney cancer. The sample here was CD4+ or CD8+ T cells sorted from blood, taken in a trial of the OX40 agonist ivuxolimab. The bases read TGTGCCTGGAGTGTACGAAGGCGACCCACCGGGACTGAAGCTTTCTTT. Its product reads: CAWSVRRRPTGTEAFF.